This TCR beta chain was captured by sequencing in a study of blood T cell repertoires in COVID-19. This clone has a single count. The germline V and J ends were trimmed by 2 bases and 1 base, with 5 bases remaining between them. Germline assignment: CDR1 MNHEY and CDR2 SMNVEV (reference sequence). There are 13 residues in the CDR3. Clones were read by immunoSEQ multiplex PCR, and TCRdb kept only the in-frame ones, dropping some. The sample yields some 210,000 clones, 92% seen once. The sequence came from a man aged 30 to 39 with acute or convalescent COVID-19. The sample taken for sequencing was peripheral blood. The chain couples TRBV27 to TRBJ1-1; no clear D gene. CDR3 amino acids: CASSLTRNTEAFF. The CDR3 nucleotides read TGTGCCAGCAGTTTAACACGGAACACTGAAGCTTTCTTT.